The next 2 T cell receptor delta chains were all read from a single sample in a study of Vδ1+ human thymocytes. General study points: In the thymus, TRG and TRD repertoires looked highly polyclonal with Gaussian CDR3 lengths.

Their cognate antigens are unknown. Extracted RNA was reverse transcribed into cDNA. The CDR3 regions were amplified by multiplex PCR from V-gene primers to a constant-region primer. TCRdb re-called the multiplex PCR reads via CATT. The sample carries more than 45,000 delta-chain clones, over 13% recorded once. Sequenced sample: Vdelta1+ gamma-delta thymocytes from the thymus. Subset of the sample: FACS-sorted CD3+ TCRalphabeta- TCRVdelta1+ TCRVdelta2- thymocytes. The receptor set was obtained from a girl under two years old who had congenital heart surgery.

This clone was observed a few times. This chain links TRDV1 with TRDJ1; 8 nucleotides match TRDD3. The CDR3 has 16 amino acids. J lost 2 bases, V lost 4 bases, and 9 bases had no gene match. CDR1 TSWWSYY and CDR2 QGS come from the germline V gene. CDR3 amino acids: CALGGFGWGTTDKLIF. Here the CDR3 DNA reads TGTGCTCTTGGGGGGTTCGGCTGGGGGACAACCGATAAACTCATCTTT.

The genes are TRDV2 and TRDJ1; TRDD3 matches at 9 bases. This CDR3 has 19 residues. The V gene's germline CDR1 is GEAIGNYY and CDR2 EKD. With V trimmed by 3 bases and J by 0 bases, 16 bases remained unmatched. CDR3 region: CACDASTITGGLYTDKLIF. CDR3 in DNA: TGTGCCTGTGACGCCTCGACGATTACTGGGGGACTGTACACCGATAAACTCATCTTT.